This TCR beta chain derives from a study of cytomegalovirus exposure and HLA in healthy donors. Trimming pared 3 bases from V and 7 bases from J, leaving 10 bases between. This CDR3 is built from 14 residues. CDR1 is SGHAT and CDR2 is FQDESV in the germline V gene (reference sequence). With 60 Vbeta and 13 Jbeta primers, the PCR was carried out. Profiled with immunoSEQ multiplex PCR; TCRdb holds only in-frame clones, not every one. The repertoire includes 150,000 or so clones, under 85% of them detected once, and 4.2% sits in the top ten. Material for sequencing was PBMCs. The clonotype originates from a male donor in good health and CMV-seropositive. The genes are TRBV11-1 and TRBJ1-6; D ambiguous. The CDR3 DNA is TGTGCCAGCAGCTTTCTGGGGAGAAATTCACCCCTCCACTTT. As protein: CASSFLGRNSPLHF. The variable domain in full, completed from reference TRBV11-1 and TRBJ1-6, reads EAEVAQSPRYKITEKSQAVAFWCDPISGHATLYWYRQILGQGPELLVQFQDESVVDDSQLPKDRFSAERLKGVDSTLKIQPAELGDSAMYLCASSFLGRNSPLHFGNGTRLTVT.